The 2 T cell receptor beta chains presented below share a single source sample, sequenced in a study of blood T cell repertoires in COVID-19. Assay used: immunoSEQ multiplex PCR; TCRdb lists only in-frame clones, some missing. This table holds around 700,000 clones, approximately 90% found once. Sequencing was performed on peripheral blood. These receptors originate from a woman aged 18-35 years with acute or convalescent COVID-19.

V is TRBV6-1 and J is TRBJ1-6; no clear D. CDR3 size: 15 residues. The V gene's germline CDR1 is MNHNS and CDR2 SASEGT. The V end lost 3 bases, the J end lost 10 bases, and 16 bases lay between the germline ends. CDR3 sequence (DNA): TGTGCCAGCAGTGAGGCTCTGTGGACTGGGTCACCCCTCCACTTT. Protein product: CASSEALWTGSPLHF.

DNA for the CDR3: TGTGCCAGCAGGGAAGACAGTACAATCTACACTGAAGCTTTCTTT. It translates to CASREDSTIYTEAFF. The rearrangement uses TRBV27 and TRBJ1-1; tentative D call: TRBD1 (5 bases). CDR1 is MNHEY and CDR2 is SMNVEV in the germline V gene (reference sequence). Trimming removed 6 bases from V and 3 bases from J, with 17 bases in between. The CDR3 length is 15 residues.